Many counts were recorded for the clone carrying this T cell receptor beta chain. The read comes to an end 3 residues before the CDR3 does, leaving the germline J gene to fill in the end. TCRdb's copy holds only in-frame clones and misses some; the assay was immunoSEQ multiplex PCR. This sample carries around 47,000 clones, none of them present only once. These data come from a study of T cell clonality in common variable immunodeficiency. CDR3 size: 14 residues. V was trimmed by 0 bases and J by 0 bases, leaving 6 bases between them. The V gene's germline CDR1 is SGHRS and CDR2 YFSETQ. The source is a person aged 18 to 75 in good health. The sequencing sample was made of peripheral blood mononuclear cells. V gene TRBV5-1 combines with J gene TRBJ1-1, with D possibly matching TRBD1 (5 bases). The CDR3 loop is CASSLGQMNTEAFF. Incomplete CDR3 DNA: TGCGCCAGCAGCTTGGGACAGATGAACACTGAA.